Below are 7 T cell receptor beta chains sequenced from a single sample in a study of control samples from healthy donors and cancer patients. Here immunoSEQ multiplex PCR was the method, and the copy in TCRdb shows in-frame clones only, minus some. The table lists approximately 170,000 clones, over 85% of them singletons. Sequences were obtained from blood. The origin of the receptors is an older woman in good health.

This clone occurred once. This chain connects TRBV18 to TRBJ2-1; TRBD2 agrees at 7 bases. Germline CDR1 is KGHSH and CDR2 is LQKENI. V gave up 2 bases and J gave up 0 bases; unmatched junction bases: 4. This CDR3 comprises 16 residues. CDR3 protein: CASSPASGGSYNEQFF. CDR3 nucleotide sequence: TGTGCCAGCTCACCAGCTTCGGGGGGCTCCTACAATGAGCAGTTCTTC.

This clone was observed a single time. This chain joins TRBV5-4 and TRBJ1-1, with a tentative D call TRBD1 (5 bases). From germline, CDR1 is SGHNT and CDR2 YYREEE (reference sequence). CDR3 length: 15 residues. V lost 4 bases and J lost 5, with 18 bases in between. CDR3 sequence reads: CASSIPGRGGTEAFF. CDR3 coding DNA: TGTGCCAGCAGCATCCCGGGCCGGGGGGGGACTGAAGCTTTCTTT.

The rearrangement joins TRBV6-2 or TRBV6-3 to TRBJ1-4; D is unclear. The V gene's germline CDR1 is MNHEY and CDR2 SVGEGT. V was cut by 4 bases and J by 7 bases, with 7 bases left in between. The CDR3 consists of 12 residues. The CDR3 coding sequence is TGTGCCAGCAGTTCTAGCTCTGAAAAACTGTTTTTT. This gives the protein CASSSSSEKLFF.

This chain uses TRBV6-2 or TRBV6-3 with TRBJ2-7; D is unclear. From germline, CDR1 is MNHEY and CDR2 SVGEGT. The CDR3 consists of 11 residues. Trimming took off 5 bases at V and 4 bases at J, with 6 bases between the two ends. CDR3 in amino acids: CASSQNYEQYF. The DNA for the CDR3 is TGTGCCAGCAGTCAAAATTACGAGCAGTACTTC.

The chain carries TRBV4-3 and TRBJ2-1, with 14 positions matching TRBD2. The CDR3 extends over 16 amino acids. With V trimmed by 0 bases and J by 10 bases, 5 bases remained unmatched. Germline-derived CDR1 and CDR2 are LGHNA and YSLEER. The CDR3 region has the DNA TGCGCCAGCAGCCAAGATAGACTAGCGGGGGGGCGCGAGCAGTTCTTC. It encodes CASSQDRLAGGREQFF.

V gene TRBV7-9 combines with J gene TRBJ1-2, with D hard to call. Trimming shortened V by 6 bases and J by 8 bases, and 16 bases separated the two germline ends. The CDR3 covers 13 residues. Germline values: CDR1 SEHNR, CDR2 FQNEAQ (reference sequence). CDR3 region: CASSAPAARGYTF. As DNA, the CDR3 is TGTGCCAGCAGTGCCCCAGCGGCGCGGGGCTACACCTTC.

This clone came up once. The V call is TRBV5-1, the J call TRBJ2-1; 8 bases line up with TRBD2. Unmatched junction bases numbered 8, after V lost 2 bases and J lost 4 bases. Germline values: CDR1 SGHRS, CDR2 YFSETQ. CDR3 size: 16 residues. CDR3 amino acids: CASSFSGGTKYNEQFF. The CDR3 nucleotides are TGCGCCAGCAGCTTCTCGGGGGGGACTAAATACAATGAGCAGTTCTTC.